Following are 21 T cell receptor beta chains from one sample sequenced in a study of tumor and adjacent non-tumor tissue in lung cancer. A modified ARM-PCR protocol with three rounds of nested PCR amplified TCRbeta. Each CDR3 protein gets one entry after TCRdb re-called the multiplex PCR reads with MiXCR. The table lists approximately 120,000 distinct CDR3 sequences, around 57% of them singletons. RNA was extracted from bulk tissue without any cell sorting. Distant lung tissue was collected more than 3 cm away from the tumor edge. Material for sequencing was distant non-tumor lung tissue. All receptors come from a man aged 60-69 years with non-small cell lung cancer.

This chain links TRBV2 with TRBJ2-1; D might be TRBD2 (5 bases). This CDR3 spans 12 amino acids. V dropped 8 bases and J dropped 6 bases, with 11 bases sitting between them. Germline V lookup: CDR1 SNHLY, CDR2 FYNNEI. The CDR3 DNA sequence: TGTGCCAGCCGATCCGGGGTCAATGAGCAGTTCTTC. Translating gives CASRSGVNEQFF.

J is TRBJ1-1 and V is TRBV11-3; D unclear. In germline, CDR1 is SGHNT, CDR2 YENEEA. Trimming stripped 7 bases from V and 4 bases from J, with 13 bases between. This CDR3 is built from 13 residues. CDR3 loop: CASTFQIITEAFF. Written as DNA, the CDR3 is TGTGCCAGCACCTTCCAGATCATCACTGAAGCTTTCTTT.

This clonotype came up many times. In nucleotides, the CDR3 is TGTGCCAGCAGTCCACCTCCAGTTGGAGCGGGGACATACAATGAGCAGTTCTTC. Encoded protein: CASSPPPVGAGTYNEQFF. The V call is TRBV28, the J call TRBJ2-1, with D perhaps TRBD2 (7 bases). The CDR3 is 18 residues long. Trimming took 5 bases from V and 4 from J, leaving 24 bases between them. Germline CDR1 is MDHEN and CDR2 is SYDVKM.

Worth noting for this clonotype: An end of the junction does not agree with germline; a read error may underlie this. The chain recombines TRBV12-3 or TRBV12-4 with TRBJ2-3; D gene uncertain. The CDR3 length is 13 residues. In nucleotides, the CDR3 is TGTGCCAGCAGTTATCAGGTTGTGGATACACAGTATTTT. Translated, it gives CASSYQVVDTQYF.

Regarding this clonotype: The CDR3 end shows no conserved phenylalanine or tryptophan, and so a read error is likely. The chain recombines TRBV11-2 with TRBJ2-1, with 7 bases fitting TRBD2. The J segment lost 5 bases and the V segment lost 0 bases, leaving 10 bases of the junction unmatched. Germline loops: CDR1 SGHAT, CDR2 FQNNGV. This CDR3 contains 17 residues. CDR3 nucleotide sequence: TGTGCCAGCAGCTTAGATTCCTTTAACGGGAGGAACAATGAGCAGTTCTCC. It is translated as CASSLDSFNGRNNEQFS.

This clonotype came up once. This chain joins TRBV7-9 and TRBJ1-6; D unresolved. Per germline, CDR1 SEHNR and CDR2 FQNEAQ (reference sequence). Trimming cost V 6 bases and J 8 bases, with 8 bases left between them. The CDR3 runs to 12 residues. The CDR3 region has the DNA TGTGCCAGCAGGGAGGGTGATTCACCCCTCCACTTT. It codes for CASREGDSPLHF.

This clonotype turned up a few times. A much larger clone lies one base from this, so it may be a read error. This chain links TRBV11-2 with TRBJ1-5; D unresolved. CDR1 and CDR2 (germline): SGHAT, FQNNGV. The CDR3 is made up of 15 amino acids. This CDR3 is CTSSLDGRAGQPQHF. The CDR3 DNA follows: TGTACCAGCAGCTTAGATGGGAGGGCTGGTCAGCCCCAGCATTTT.

A single count supports this clonotype. The junction departs from the called germline gene at one end, perhaps through a read error. The rearrangement links TRBV11-1 to TRBJ2-4, with D perhaps matching TRBD1 (5 bases). Germline CDR1 reads SGHAT; CDR2 reads FQDESV (reference sequence). This CDR3 is 13 amino acids long. CDR3 sequence reads: CASGLARGNIHYF. CDR3 DNA: TGTGCCAGCGGCTTGGCAAGGGGCAACATTCATTACTTC. Variable domain in full (rest from reference TRBV11-1 and TRBJ2-4): EAEVAQSPRYKITEKSQAVAFWCDPISGHATLYWYRQILGQGPELLVQFQDESVVDDSQLPKDRFSAERLKGVDSTLKIQPAELGDSAMYLCASGLARGNIHYFGAGTRLSVL.

The gene calls are TRBV12-3 or TRBV12-4 and TRBJ1-2, with no clear D. The CDR3 totals 16 residues. With 2 bases removed from V and 2 bases from J, the gap between germline ends came to 15 bases. This CDR3 is CASSLFRTSSNYGYTF. The CDR3 nucleotides are TGTGCCAGCAGTTTATTCAGGACTTCCTCAAACTATGGCTACACCTTC.

At least ten counts were recorded for this clonotype. The V call is TRBV7-8, the J call TRBJ1-5; no clear D. Germline CDR1 reads SGHVS; CDR2 reads FQNEAQ. The CDR3 extends over 13 amino acids. Between the trimmed V and J ends, which lost 1 base and 5 bases, there was a span of 6 bases. The DNA of the CDR3 is TGTGCCAGCAGCTTAGACAGTCATCAGCCCCAGCATTTT. Translation gives CASSLDSHQPQHF.

A few counts support this clonotype. A much larger clone lies a single base off, so this may be a read error. The chain is built from TRBV6-1 and TRBJ2-7; the match to TRBD2 covers 7 bases. The germline CDR1 and CDR2 sequences are MNHNS and SASEGT. The CDR3 is 15 amino acids. The CDR3 DNA follows: TGTGCCAGCAGTGAATCAGCTAGCGGCTCCTGCGAGCAGTACTTC. It is translated as CASSESASGSCEQYF.

This clonotype was picked up a small number of times. A clone one base away is much larger, so this may be a read error. The genes are TRBV20-1 and TRBJ2-5; TRBD1 might be the D (6 bases). The V end was cut by 6 bases, the J end by 4 bases, with 15 bases between. The CDR3 runs 13 residues. The germline gives CDR1 DFQATT, CDR2 SNEGSKA (reference sequence). The CDR3 spells CSAEVGAGETQYF. CDR3 nucleotide sequence: TGCAGTGCAGAGGTGGGGGCCGGAGAGACCCAGTACTTC.

The table lists this clonotype with a few counts. The conserved closing phenylalanine or tryptophan is absent in this CDR3, likely reflecting a read error. This chain uses TRBV15 with TRBJ2-1, with D perhaps matching TRBD1 or TRBD2 (5 bases each). Germline V gives CDR1 LNHNV, CDR2 YYDKDF (reference sequence). V was trimmed by 0 bases and J by 9 bases, leaving 15 bases between them. This CDR3 has 15 amino acids. CDR3 loop: CATSRDLRGDSEQFL. The CDR3 DNA reads as TGTGCCACCAGCAGAGATCTGAGGGGAGACAGTGAGCAGTTCCTC.

In regard to this clonotype: This may come from a read error, since a much larger clone is one base off. The V gene is TRBV12-3 or TRBV12-4, the J gene TRBJ2-5; D gene ambiguous. With 2 bases removed from V and 0 bases from J, the gap between germline ends came to 10 bases. The CDR3 consists of 15 residues. The CDR3 DNA is TGTGCCAGCAGTTTAACTAACGCACACCAAGAGACCCAGTACTTC. It is translated as CASSLTNAHQETQYF.

About this clonotype itself: One base away lies a much larger clone, so this may be a sequencing read error. J is TRBJ2-1 and V is TRBV5-6; possibly TRBD2 for D (5 bases). The CDR3 is 12 residues long. From germline, CDR1 is SGHDT and CDR2 YYEEEE. The CDR3 coding sequence is TGTGCCAGCAGCTTGGCGGTCGGGGAGCAGCTCTTC. Residues: CASSLAVGEQLF.

Of note for this clonotype: This sequence may be a read error, since a much larger clone differs from it by one base. The chain has TRBV6-1 and TRBJ1-4; 9 nucleotides agree with TRBD1. Germline V gives CDR1 MNHNS, CDR2 SASEGT. Losses at the gene ends were 2 bases for V and 12 bases for J; bases not matched to a gene: 16. The CDR3 is made up of 17 amino acids. CDR3 residues: CASSESWGQGRGAELFF. In nucleotides, the CDR3 is TGTGCCAGCAGTGAATCCTGGGGACAGGGCCGAGGTGCCGAACTGTTTTTT.

Comments on this clonotype: A read error may produce the germline difference seen at one junction end. The gene calls are TRBV6-2 or TRBV6-3 and TRBJ2-6; tentatively, D is TRBD1 (5 bases). This CDR3 spans 18 amino acids. Per the germline V gene, CDR1 is MNHEY and CDR2 is SVGEGT. CDR3 DNA sequence: TGTGCCAGCAGAAGCCCGTCGAGTAGAGGCTCTGGGGCCAACGTCCTGAGTTTC. Amino acids: CASRSPSSRGSGANVLSF.

This clonotype was recorded a few times. The chain is built from TRBV9 and TRBJ2-3, with no clear D. This CDR3 has 14 residues. Germline V CDR1 and CDR2: SGDLS, YYNGEE. V was pared by 0 bases and J by 3 bases, with 8 bases between. CDR3 coding DNA: TGTGCCAGCAGCGTAGAACAGAGAACAGATACGCAGTATTTT. Translating gives CASSVEQRTDTQYF.

This clonotype was seen only once. The rearrangement joins TRBV29-1 to TRBJ2-7; TRBD1 matches at 7 bases. TRBJ2-1 matches the DNA end more closely, so the J call is doubtful. Germline loops: CDR1 SQVTM, CDR2 ANQGSEA. The CDR3 totals 11 residues. This chain's CDR3 is CSISTGDEQFF. The CDR3 nucleotides read TGCAGCATATCTACAGGGGACGAGCAGTTCTTC.

This clonotype appeared many times. The V call is TRBV29-1, the J call TRBJ1-3, with D possibly matching TRBD1 (6 bases). Germline V CDR1 and CDR2: SQVTM, ANQGSEA. There are 13 residues in the CDR3. Trimming took 3 bases from V and 9 from J, leaving 15 bases between them. For the CDR3, the DNA is TGCAGCGTTGAGTCTTTCGAGGGGGGCACCATATATTTT. It is translated as CSVESFEGGTIYF.

The V and J genes are TRBV6-5 and TRBJ1-1, with no clear D. Trimming left V 5 bases short and J 1 base short, with 11 bases between. CDR3 length: 14 residues. The germline V gene has CDR1 MNHEY and CDR2 SVGAGI. The CDR3: CASSLATGNTEAFF. As DNA, the CDR3 is TGTGCCAGCAGTCTGGCGACGGGGAACACTGAAGCTTTCTTT.